Listed below are T cell receptor beta chains from one sample, sequenced in a study of OX40 agonist ivuxolimab in advanced cancers. Profiled with immunoSEQ multiplex PCR; TCRdb holds only in-frame clones, not every one. The data show 45,000 or so clones, 85% to 90% seen once. Sequenced material: CD4+ or CD8+ T cells sorted from blood, taken in a trial of the OX40 agonist ivuxolimab. Receptor source: an adult with an advanced solid tumor such as melanoma, head and neck, liver or kidney cancer. CDR3s include the opening cysteine and the closing phenylalanine or tryptophan.

v_gene	CDR3aa
TRBV11-2	CASSLDSYTAYEQYF
TRBV12-5	CASGQGFDYGYTF
TRBV7-2	CASSPRTSGQAGELFF
TRBV2	CASSVSGQGDSPLHF
TRBV7-2	CASSLAYRQANQPQHF
TRBV6-1	CASTEQGHDLNEQFF
TRBV6-1	CASRLDRAGYTF
TRBV19	CASSSGRDYNEQFF
TRBV7-2	CASSLGRPTNGYTF
TRBV28	CASSLGGSSGIRGRELFF
TRBV6-5	CASTPWAEGGYTF
TRBV30	CAWSVPTPTGNSPLHF
TRBV30	CAWSRAGPYNSPLHF
TRBV11-2	CASSFRGTQYF
TRBV7-2	CASSYTGPGPYEQYF
TRBV7-2	CASSLGYNEQFF